The sequence of this T cell receptor beta chain was determined in a study of T cells in Graves' hyperthyroidism and ophthalmopathy. Study outcomes and limitations: A 13 V-J model separated ophthalmopathy from stable hyperthyroidism. Onset of ophthalmopathy came a median approximately 6.5 months after the model predicted it.

On this clonotype: What it binds is unknown.

The CDR3 loop spans 13 amino acids. Germline V lookup: CDR1 SGHVS, CDR2 FQNEAQ. V was shortened by 1 base and J by 8 bases, with 9 bases between the two germline ends. Amplified TCR beta CDR3 regions derived from RNA transcripts. First-round RT-PCR with HTBI primers amplified the TCR CDR3 region. One entry per CDR3 protein results from TCRdb running MiXCR on the multiplex PCR reads. The table records more than 300,000 distinct CDR3 sequences, 17% of them present only once. The blood was taken when hyperthyroidism was first diagnosed, before any ophthalmopathy symptoms showed up. The clonotype comes from a woman aged 25-40 years with Graves' hyperthyroidism that later progressed to Graves' ophthalmopathy. The sequenced sample was blood. The rearrangement joins TRBV7-8 to TRBJ1-5; no reliable D call. As DNA, the CDR3 is TGTGCCAGCAGCTTAGAGGGATATGAGCCCCAGCATTTT. Translation: CASSLEGYEPQHF.